The TCR beta chain described here comes from a study of blood T cell repertoires in COVID-19. Per the study methods: Amplification of reference gene primers provided the estimated nucleated cell counts. Repertoires were generated with immunoSEQ multiplex PCR, while TCRdb's copy carries only in-frame clones and drops some. The D gene and trimming were derived from the DNA, and the V and J assignments and clone size from that table. The sample includes roughly 150,000 clones, approximately 95% of them seen just once. Sequenced sample: peripheral blood. The TCR was taken from a woman aged 60 to 75 with COVID-19, enrolled during active disease.

The chain's CDR3 is CASSPPGPQGRYGYTF. CDR3 nucleotide sequence: TGTGCCAGCAGCCCCCCCGGCCCGCAGGGAAGATATGGCTACACCTTC. This sequence joins TRBV7-6 and TRBJ1-2; TRBD1 is a possible D gene (5 bases). CDR1 SGHVS and CDR2 FNYEAQ come from the germline V gene. The length of the CDR3 is 16 residues. Trimming took 5 bases from V and 5 from J, leaving 21 bases between them.